The 28 T cell receptor beta chains reported below all come from one sample, sequenced in a study of blood T cell repertoires in COVID-19. Sequencing was performed with immunoSEQ multiplex PCR; in TCRdb, only in-frame clones are kept and a portion is missing. The sample consists of about 260,000 clones, 88% of them appearing once. Sequences were obtained from PBMCs or T cells enriched from blood (not recorded which). All receptors derive from a woman aged 45-65 years who had recovered from COVID-19.

This chain joins TRBV18 and TRBJ1-1; 7 bases fit TRBD1. From germline, CDR1 is KGHSH and CDR2 LQKENI. V shed 5 bases, J shed 1 base, and the junction held 4 bases outside the gene matches. CDR3 length: 14 residues. In nucleotides, the CDR3 is TGTGCCAGCTCAGTACAGGGGACGAACACTGAAGCTTTCTTT. Its protein product is CASSVQGTNTEAFF.

This chain links TRBV19 with TRBJ1-1, with 8 nucleotides matching TRBD1. The V gene end was trimmed by 5 bases and the J gene end by 7 bases; junction bases not matched to a gene: 9. Germline V gene data show CDR1 as LNHDA and CDR2 as SQIVND (reference sequence). The CDR3 has 14 amino acids. CDR3 DNA sequence: TGTGCCAGTAGTTTGAACTCAGGGGGCTTTGAAGCTTTCTTT. Translation gives CASSLNSGGFEAFF.

The V call is TRBV4-2, the J call TRBJ1-1; D unclear. The CDR3 covers 15 residues. V lost 5 bases, J lost 4 bases, and 17 bases lay in between. Germline V CDR1 and CDR2: LGHNA, YNFKEQ. The CDR3 loop is CASSSTPGMGTEAFF. Here the CDR3 DNA reads TGTGCCAGCAGCTCGACGCCCGGGATGGGCACTGAAGCTTTCTTT.

This clone was seen just once. The rearrangement links TRBV20-1 to TRBJ1-2; 7 nucleotides match TRBD1. The J segment lost 7 bases and the V segment lost 5 bases, leaving 4 bases of the junction unmatched. The germline V gene encodes CDR1 DFQATT and CDR2 SNEGSKA (reference sequence). CDR3 length equals 11 residues. CDR3 sequence: CSARQGSGYTF. CDR3 DNA: TGCAGTGCTCGACAGGGATCTGGCTACACCTTC.

The V call is TRBV18, the J call TRBJ1-4; 10 bases agree with TRBD1. The length of the CDR3 is 15 residues. In germline, CDR1 is KGHSH, CDR2 LQKENI. V lost 3 bases, J lost 7 bases, and 5 bases stayed unmatched. CDR3 sequence reads: CASSPRQGASEKLFF. The CDR3, as DNA: TGTGCCAGCTCACCCCGACAGGGGGCGAGTGAAAAACTGTTTTTT. Looking up the rest from reference TRBV18 and TRBJ1-4 gives the full variable domain: NAGVMQNPRHLVRRRGQEARLRCSPMKGHSHVYWYRQLPEEGLKFMVYLQKENIIDESGMPKERFSAEFPKEGPSILRIQQVVRGDSAAYFCASSPRQGASEKLFFGSGTQLSVL.

The CDR3 protein is CASRLDPAGVMVEQYF. CDR3 sequence (DNA): TGTGCCAGCAGACTAGATCCGGCAGGGGTGATGGTCGAGCAGTACTTC. The gene calls are TRBV28 and TRBJ2-7; perhaps TRBD1 as D (6 bases). Germline values: CDR1 MDHEN, CDR2 SYDVKM. CDR3 length: 16 amino acids. V was pared by 6 bases and J by 6 bases, with 24 bases between.

This chain connects TRBV19 to TRBJ1-5; 8 positions agree with TRBD1. From germline, CDR1 is LNHDA and CDR2 SQIVND (reference sequence). The CDR3 is made up of 13 amino acids. V gave up 10 bases and J gave up 7 bases; unmatched junction bases: 9. CDR3 sequence: CATKGQGSQPQHF. CDR3 in DNA: TGTGCCACCAAAGGACAGGGTTCACAGCCCCAGCATTTT.

This rearrangement joins TRBV27 to TRBJ2-2, with D maybe TRBD2 (6 bases). V was cut by 2 bases and J by 1 base, with 14 bases left in between. Germline V CDR1 and CDR2: MNHEY, SMNVEV (reference sequence). The CDR3 runs to 17 residues. CDR3 bases: TGTGCCAGCAGTTTAACGCCTCGGGAGTTGAACACCGGGGAGCTGTTTTTT. Its protein is CASSLTPRELNTGELFF.

This clone has just one count. This sequence joins TRBV14 and TRBJ1-2; TRBD1 might be the D (6 bases). This CDR3 contains 15 residues. Germline V lookup: CDR1 SGHDN, CDR2 FVKESK. Trimming removed 1 base at V and 7 bases at J, with 16 bases between. CDR3 amino acids: CASSQVDRRFGGYTF. The CDR3 DNA follows: TGTGCCAGCAGCCAAGTTGACAGGCGGTTTGGTGGCTACACCTTC.

V and J are TRBV7-9 and TRBJ1-4, with unresolved D. CDR1 SEHNR and CDR2 FQNEAQ come from the germline V gene (reference sequence). The CDR3 loop spans 15 amino acids. V was clipped by 0 bases and J by 3 bases, with 8 bases between them. CDR3 amino acids: CASSLALAPNEKLFF. The CDR3 DNA reads as TGTGCCAGCAGCTTAGCTCTCGCGCCTAATGAAAAACTGTTTTTT.

The chain is built from TRBV5-5 and TRBJ2-7, with D possibly matching TRBD1 (5 bases). V lost 0 bases, J lost 2 bases, and 9 bases lay in between. The V gene's germline CDR1 is SGHKS and CDR2 YYEKEE (reference sequence). The CDR3 extends over 14 amino acids. The CDR3 region has the DNA TGTGCCAGCAGCTTGGTAGGGGTAGCCTACGAGCAGTACTTC. It encodes CASSLVGVAYEQYF.

The chain couples TRBV9 to TRBJ1-2; D is uncertain. CDR1 is SGDLS and CDR2 is YYNGEE in the germline V gene. Trimming stripped 3 bases from V and 8 bases from J, with 14 bases between. The CDR3 has 13 residues. CDR3 nucleotide sequence: TGTGCCAGCAGCGCCCGGGGAGGATGGGGCTACACCTTC. It is translated as CASSARGGWGYTF. The full variable domain, rest sourced from reference TRBV9 and TRBJ1-2, is DSGVTQTPKHLITATGQRVTLRCSPRSGDLSVYWYQQSLDQGLQFLIQYYNGEERAKGNILERFSAQQFPDLHSELNLSSLELGDSALYFCASSARGGWGYTFGSGTRLTVV.

The V call is TRBV9, the J call TRBJ2-6; unclear D gene. Germline CDR1 SGDLS, CDR2 YYNGEE. The CDR3 is 14 amino acids. Between the trimmed V and J ends, which lost 4 bases and 2 bases, there was a span of 7 bases. The DNA for the CDR3 is TGTGCCAGCAGCCCCGGTGCTGGGGCCAACGTCCTGACTTTC. Encoded protein: CASSPGAGANVLTF.

This chain joins TRBV6-6 and TRBJ2-3; D might be TRBD2 (5 bases). The V gene's germline CDR1 is MNHNY and CDR2 SVGAGI (reference sequence). This CDR3 region has 14 residues. Trimming took off 6 bases at V and 0 bases at J, with 10 bases between the two ends. The CDR3 is CASRLGGSTDTQYF. The CDR3 DNA reads as TGTGCCAGCAGGTTAGGAGGCAGCACAGATACGCAGTATTTT.

The rearrangement links TRBV28 to TRBJ1-3, with D possibly matching TRBD1 (6 bases). The V gene's germline CDR1 is MDHEN and CDR2 SYDVKM. The CDR3 runs 15 residues. Trimming stripped 7 bases from V and 0 bases from J, with 13 bases between. The CDR3 sequence is CASITGTNSGNTIYF. DNA for the CDR3: TGTGCCAGCATCACTGGGACAAACTCTGGAAACACCATATATTTT.

J is TRBJ2-1 and V is TRBV7-9; D gene uncertain. This CDR3 has 12 residues. Trimming took off 6 bases at V and 4 bases at J, with 7 bases between the two ends. Germline V gives CDR1 SEHNR, CDR2 FQNEAQ (reference sequence). The CDR3 region is CASSPEYNEQFF. CDR3 in DNA: TGTGCCAGCAGTCCTGAGTACAATGAGCAGTTCTTC.

The count of this clone is one. The chain links TRBV6-6 to TRBJ2-5; 8 bases agree with TRBD1. This CDR3 contains 16 residues. V was clipped by 0 bases and J by 2 bases; unmatched bases: 5. CDR1 and CDR2 (germline): MNHNY, SVGAGI (reference sequence). CDR3 in amino acids: CASSYSNRDRQETQYF. CDR3 coding DNA: TGTGCCAGCAGTTACTCGAACCGGGACAGGCAAGAGACCCAGTACTTC.

This chain joins TRBV7-9 and TRBJ2-2, with D hard to call. Per the germline V gene, CDR1 is SEHNR and CDR2 is FQNEAQ (reference sequence). The CDR3 spans 14 residues. The V end was cut by 1 base, the J end by 7 bases, with 10 bases between. The DNA for the CDR3 is TGTGCCAGCAGCTTAGTTAGAGCTGACGGGGAGCTGTTTTTT. Amino acid sequence: CASSLVRADGELFF.

The rearrangement joins TRBV19 to TRBJ2-3, with 8 positions matching TRBD1. CDR1 is LNHDA and CDR2 is SQIVND in the germline V gene (reference sequence). CDR3 length: 15 residues. V shed 8 bases and J 4 bases; nucleotides not matched to a gene: 11. The CDR3 spells CASSSDREVSDTQYF. The CDR3 nucleotides read TGTGCCAGTTCTTCGGACAGGGAGGTTTCAGATACGCAGTATTTT.

The V and J genes are TRBV3-1 (or the pseudogene TRBV3-2) and TRBJ2-7; a possible D gene is TRBD1 (7 bases). The CDR3 contains 12 residues. Per germline, CDR1 LGHDT and CDR2 YNNKEL (reference sequence). V was trimmed by 4 bases and J by 12 bases, leaving 16 bases between them. CDR3 sequence reads: CASSLQGEVLYF. The CDR3 nucleotides read TGTGCCAGCAGCCTCCAGGGGGAGGTCTTGTACTTC.

V gene TRBV7-9 combines with J gene TRBJ2-3; TRBD2 aligns across 13 bases. CDR1 is SEHNR and CDR2 is FQNEAQ in the germline V gene (reference sequence). Trimming removed 4 bases from V and 9 bases from J; junction bases left unmatched: 7. This CDR3 comprises 15 residues. The CDR3 reads CASSSGTSGVETQYF. Written as DNA, the CDR3 is TGTGCCAGCAGCTCAGGGACTAGCGGGGTTGAGACGCAGTATTTT.

This sequence joins TRBV30 and TRBJ2-4; weak D call: TRBD2 (6 bases). The V gene's germline CDR1 is GTSNPN and CDR2 SVGIG (reference sequence). V dropped 4 bases and J dropped 0 bases, with 16 bases sitting between them. This CDR3 has 16 residues. For the CDR3, the DNA is TGTGCCTGGACCACGCCTGGAGGGTTAGCCAAAAACATTCAGTACTTC. This codes for CAWTTPGGLAKNIQYF.

This chain joins TRBV29-1 and TRBJ1-2; 10 positions match TRBD1. Per the germline V gene, CDR1 is SQVTM and CDR2 is ANQGSEA. Germline trimming cut 6 bases from V and 5 bases from J; bases unmatched to any gene: 12. This CDR3 contains 15 residues. The CDR3 DNA is TGCAGCGTGGGCCGGACAGGGGGGAATTATTATGGCTACACCTTC. As protein: CSVGRTGGNYYGYTF.

This chain links TRBV5-1 with TRBJ2-5, with D perhaps TRBD2 (5 bases). The germline gives CDR1 SGHRS, CDR2 YFSETQ. The length of the CDR3 is 14 residues. V lost 6 bases, J lost 2 bases, and 14 bases lay in between. The CDR3 DNA reads as TGCGCCAGCACCGTAGGGAGAAATCAAGAGACCCAGTACTTC. Residues: CASTVGRNQETQYF.

This chain joins TRBV3-1 (or the pseudogene TRBV3-2) and TRBJ2-1; no clear D. Germline-derived CDR1 and CDR2 are LGHDT and YNNKEL (reference sequence). V lost 0 bases and J 10 bases, leaving 25 bases between the germline ends. This CDR3 is 18 amino acids long. This CDR3 reads CASSQDEVPKLLQWEQFF. CDR3 coding DNA: TGTGCCAGCAGCCAAGATGAGGTTCCTAAACTCCTACAATGGGAGCAGTTCTTC.

This chain connects TRBV2 to TRBJ1-1, with TRBD1 identical over 9 bases. Germline V gene sequence: CDR1 SNHLY, CDR2 FYNNEI. This CDR3 has 14 amino acids. J was trimmed by 4 bases and V by 5 bases; bases with no gene match: 5. In DNA, the CDR3 is TGTGCCAGCAGTATACAACAGGGGGCCACTGAAGCTTTCTTT. Its protein is CASSIQQGATEAFF.

The V gene is TRBV6-2 or TRBV6-3, the J gene TRBJ1-1; D may be TRBD1 (6 bases). Germline CDR1 and CDR2: MNHEY and SVGEGT. CDR3 size: 13 residues. Trimming shortened V by 6 bases and J by 6 bases, and 14 bases separated the two germline ends. The CDR3 DNA reads as TGTGCCAGCAGCGTACAGGGAAACGCTGAAGCTTTCTTT. Protein sequence: CASSVQGNAEAFF.

DNA for the CDR3: TGTGCCAGCAGTGCCTTGGTCCCGGGACAGGTCACAGATACGCAGTATTTT. It yields the protein CASSALVPGQVTDTQYF. The chain is built from TRBV6-1 and TRBJ2-3; 8 bases are a match to TRBD1. Germline-derived CDR1 and CDR2 are MNHNS and SASEGT. Trimming cost V 4 bases and J 2 bases; bases outside gene matches: 11. CDR3 length: 17 residues.